Sequencing of this TCR beta chain was carried out in a study of regulatory T cells in long-lasting Graves disease. Broader study findings: Peripheral blood was the sole material, not thyroid tissue. Comparison showed that persistent patients shared more public clonotypes (about 2,800) than new patients (966).

Time point described: newly diagnosed GD, antithyroid drugs for less than 3 months. Following extraction of RNA from PBMCs, that RNA was used to make the TCR library. This clonotype was recorded many times. Its antigen is unidentified. Arm-PCR of CDR3 regions with iRepertoire HTBI primers generated TCR beta libraries. From the multiplex PCR reads, TCRdb called clonotypes with MiXCR, one entry per CDR3 protein. The repertoire includes approximately 470,000 distinct CDR3 sequences, about 17% of them detected once, and 9.5% to 15% sits in the top ten. Germline CDR1 and CDR2: SEHNR and FQNEAQ (reference sequence). CDR3 length: 12 residues. V lost 1 base and J 4 bases, leaving 5 bases between the germline ends. These data were likewise used in another study, on T cells in Graves' hyperthyroidism and ophthalmopathy.

The specimen was peripheral blood mononuclear cells (PBMCs), collected at new diagnosis, from a patient treated with antithyroid drugs. This chain uses TRBV7-9 with TRBJ2-7; D is uncertain. This clonotype was sampled from a man between 40 and 49 years old with Graves disease. The CDR3 DNA is TGTGCCAGCAGCTTAGAGGTGTACGAGCAGTACTTC. This codes for CASSLEVYEQYF.